Each of the 14 T cell receptor beta chains below was sequenced from the same sample in a study of blood T cell repertoires in COVID-19. TCRdb's copy holds only in-frame clones and misses some; the assay was immunoSEQ multiplex PCR. The data hold some 14,000 clones, with over 75% observed a single time. Sequenced material: peripheral blood. Receptor source: a man in his fifties with active COVID-19.

A word on this clone: Germline and junction disagree at one end, which may indicate a read error. V gene TRBV18 combines with J gene TRBJ1-1; the match to TRBD1 covers 7 bases. This CDR3 is built from 15 residues. Germline CDR1 reads KGHSH; CDR2 reads LQKENI. DNA of the CDR3: TGTGTCAGCTCACTAGGGGGCGTAGGGAACACTGAAGCTTTCTTT. Residues: CVSSLGGVGNTEAFF.

The chain employs TRBV29-1 and TRBJ2-1; no clear D. The CDR3 has 13 amino acids. CDR1 SQVTM and CDR2 ANQGSEA come from the germline V gene. V was cut by 5 bases and J by 3 bases, with 11 bases left in between. The CDR3: CSVSNLLYNEQFF. As DNA, the CDR3 is TGCAGCGTTTCAAACCTACTCTACAATGAGCAGTTCTTC.

V and J are TRBV7-9 and TRBJ2-3; 8 nucleotides agree with TRBD2. The junction had 8 bases not matched to a gene; V was cut back by 1 base and J by 2 bases. The CDR3 loop spans 17 amino acids. Per the germline V gene, CDR1 is SEHNR and CDR2 is FQNEAQ (reference sequence). CDR3 residues: CASSLGGSGAYTDTQYF. DNA for the CDR3: TGTGCCAGCAGCTTAGGAGGTAGCGGGGCTTACACAGATACGCAGTATTTT.

The chain combines TRBV7-2 with TRBJ2-7, with 7 nucleotides matching TRBD1. This CDR3 has 14 amino acids. Germline CDR1 is SGHTA and CDR2 is FQGNSA. The J segment lost 6 bases and the V segment lost 5 bases, leaving 10 bases of the junction unmatched. The CDR3 DNA follows: TGTGCCAGCAGCGCGACAGGGTTTGGACGCGAGCAGTACTTC. This codes for CASSATGFGREQYF.

The chain combines TRBV7-9 with TRBJ1-4; D is ambiguous. The CDR3 runs 14 residues. V was clipped by 5 bases and J by 3 bases, with 10 bases between them. Germline V gene sequence: CDR1 SEHNR, CDR2 FQNEAQ (reference sequence). The CDR3 nucleotides read TGTGCCAGCAGCCGAGGGATGTCTAATGAAAAACTGTTTTTT. It yields the protein CASSRGMSNEKLFF.

This clone appeared a few times. The rearrangement links TRBV7-8 to TRBJ2-7; the D gene is possibly TRBD1 (5 bases). CDR3 size: 14 residues. Germline loops: CDR1 SGHVS, CDR2 FQNEAQ. Between the trimmed V and J ends, which lost 4 bases and 3 bases, there was a span of 13 bases. The CDR3 DNA reads as TGTGCCAGCAGCTCGCAGGGATTCGGCTACGAGCAGTACTTC. As protein: CASSSQGFGYEQYF. The full variable domain, its missing parts supplied by reference TRBV7-8 and TRBJ2-7, is GAGVSQSPRYKVAKRGQDVALRCDPISGHVSLFWYQQALGQGPEFLTYFQNEAQLDKSGLPSDRFFAERPEGSVSTLKIQRTQQEDSAVYLCASSSQGFGYEQYFGPGTRLTVT.

The chain joins TRBV6-5 to TRBJ2-7; 9 bases are shared with TRBD1. The V segment lost 8 bases and the J segment 3 bases; nucleotides outside the gene matches: 2. The CDR3 consists of 12 residues. CDR1 MNHEY and CDR2 SVGAGI come from the germline V gene. The CDR3 spells CASRQGDYEQYF. The CDR3 bases are TGTGCCAGCCGACAGGGGGACTACGAGCAGTACTTC.

The J gene is TRBJ2-1, the V gene TRBV29-1; TRBD1 agrees at 7 bases. V gave up 6 bases and J gave up 3 bases; unmatched junction bases: 2. The germline gives CDR1 SQVTM, CDR2 ANQGSEA. This CDR3 contains 12 residues. DNA of the CDR3: TGCAGCGTGGGGGACAGCTACAATGAGCAGTTCTTC. Protein: CSVGDSYNEQFF.

CDR3 amino acids: CASAQTGTGNTEAFF. CDR3 DNA: TGTGCCAGCGCCCAGACCGGGACAGGGAACACTGAAGCTTTCTTT. This chain connects TRBV7-2 to TRBJ1-1, with 8 bases lining up with TRBD1. This CDR3 spans 15 amino acids. Germline CDR1 is SGHTA and CDR2 is FQGNSA. Unmatched junction bases numbered 9, after V lost 8 bases and J lost 1 base.

The chain couples TRBV18 to TRBJ2-7; 15 bases match TRBD2. The germline V gene has CDR1 KGHSH and CDR2 LQKENI. The CDR3 runs 17 residues. V shed 5 bases and J 3 bases; nucleotides not matched to a gene: 8. Written as DNA, the CDR3 is TGTGCCAGCTCATACCGCCAGGGACTAGCGGGAGGCTACGAGCAGTACTTC. Its protein is CASSYRQGLAGGYEQYF.

The chain recombines TRBV19 with TRBJ2-1; 9 bases are shared with TRBD2. The CDR3 sequence is 15 residues long. The germline V gene encodes CDR1 LNHDA and CDR2 SQIVND (reference sequence). Trimming cost V 5 bases and J 9 bases; bases outside gene matches: 11. The CDR3 DNA reads as TGTGCCAGTAGTCCAGGACAGCGGGAGGCGGCTGAGCAGTTCTTC. It encodes CASSPGQREAAEQFF.

V gene TRBV2 combines with J gene TRBJ1-2; D is unclear. The V and J ends lost 11 bases and 8 bases respectively, with 24 bases between them. Germline V gene sequence: CDR1 SNHLY, CDR2 FYNNEI. The CDR3 loop spans 14 amino acids. CDR3 DNA sequence: TGTGCCTTCAACCCCGGGAGCCTTGAGGGAGGCTACACCTTC. Translated, it gives CAFNPGSLEGGYTF.

V gene TRBV7-9 combines with J gene TRBJ2-2; 13 positions agree with TRBD2. Germline CDR1 and CDR2: SEHNR and FQNEAQ (reference sequence). The V and J ends lost 5 bases and 7 bases, in that order; junction bases with no gene match: 10. This CDR3 comprises 17 residues. CDR3 DNA: TGTGCCAGCAGCCCCCCTGGACTAGCGGGAGATGTCGGGGAGCTGTTTTTT. This gives the protein CASSPPGLAGDVGELFF.

The table lists this clone with a count of one. The chain has TRBV20-1 and TRBJ2-7, with D uncertain. The V gene lost 5 bases and the J gene lost 4 bases, with 9 bases spanning the gap. Germline CDR1 DFQATT, CDR2 SNEGSKA (reference sequence). The CDR3 has 11 residues. This chain's CDR3 is CSASDNYEQYF. CDR3 nucleotides: TGCAGTGCTTCCGACAATTACGAGCAGTACTTC.